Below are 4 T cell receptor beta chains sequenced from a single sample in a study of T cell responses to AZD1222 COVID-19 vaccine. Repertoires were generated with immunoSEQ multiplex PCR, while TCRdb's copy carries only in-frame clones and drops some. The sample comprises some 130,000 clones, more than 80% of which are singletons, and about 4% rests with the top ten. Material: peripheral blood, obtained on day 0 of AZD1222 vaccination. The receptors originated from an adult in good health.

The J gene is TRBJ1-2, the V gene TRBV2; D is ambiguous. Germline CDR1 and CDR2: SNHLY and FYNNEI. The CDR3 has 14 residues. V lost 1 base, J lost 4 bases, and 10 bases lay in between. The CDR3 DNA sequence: TGTGCCAGCAGTGAAGATAGGGTCTCCTATGGCTACACCTTC. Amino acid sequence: CASSEDRVSYGYTF.

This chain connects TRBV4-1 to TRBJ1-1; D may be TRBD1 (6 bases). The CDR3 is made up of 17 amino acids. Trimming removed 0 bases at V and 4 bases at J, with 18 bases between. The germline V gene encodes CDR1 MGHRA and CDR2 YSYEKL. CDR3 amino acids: CASSQEGRLRGGTEAFF. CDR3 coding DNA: TGCGCCAGCAGCCAAGAGGGGCGATTGAGGGGGGGCACTGAAGCTTTCTTT.

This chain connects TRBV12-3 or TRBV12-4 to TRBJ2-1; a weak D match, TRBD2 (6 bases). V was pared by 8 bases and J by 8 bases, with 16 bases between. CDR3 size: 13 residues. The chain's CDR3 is CASLGGAVDEQFF. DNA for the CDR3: TGTGCCAGCCTCGGGGGAGCCGTCGATGAGCAGTTCTTC.

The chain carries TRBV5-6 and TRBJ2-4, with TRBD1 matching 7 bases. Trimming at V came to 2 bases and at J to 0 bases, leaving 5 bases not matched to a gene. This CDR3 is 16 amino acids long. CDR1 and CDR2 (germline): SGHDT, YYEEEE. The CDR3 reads CASSLQGSLAKNIQYF. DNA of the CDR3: TGTGCCAGCAGCTTACAGGGGTCCTTAGCCAAAAACATTCAGTACTTC. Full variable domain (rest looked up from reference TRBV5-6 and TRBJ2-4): DAGVTQSPTHLIKTRGQQVTLRCSPKSGHDTVSWYQQALGQGPQFIFQYYEEEERQRGNFPDRFSGHQFPNYSSELNVNALLLGDSALYLCASSLQGSLAKNIQYFGAGTRLSVL.